This is a list of T cell receptor beta chains from one sample in a study of long-term antiretroviral therapy in people with HIV. Method: immunoSEQ multiplex PCR; TCRdb's copy keeps in-frame clones and lacks some. The table has fewer than 20,000 clones, around 74% seen once. The sample here was unsorted PBMCs, taken about 2.4 years before starting antiretroviral therapy. These receptors originate from a woman between 50 and 59 years old with HIV. CDR3s include the opening cysteine and the closing phenylalanine or tryptophan. Fields, in order: D gene, V gene, J gene, clone size, CDR3 protein, CDR3 DNA. A D gene is named only where the DNA matches it firmly. Part of the rows lack a size; the others show once, few, many or a class for expanded clones.

>.|TRBV13|TRBJ2-6|.
CASSLDRAVSGANVLTF
TGTGCCAGCAGCTTAGACAGGGCCGTATCTGGGGCCAACGTCCTGACTTTC
>.|TRBV2|TRBJ1-1|.
CASSPGPNTEAFF
TGTGCCAGCAGTCCGGGACCCAACACTGAAGCTTTCTTT
>.|TRBV2|TRBJ2-4|.
CASKWDLTKNIQYF
TGTGCCAGCAAGTGGGACTTAACCAAAAACATTCAGTACTTC
>.|TRBV30|TRBJ1-5|.
CASAEQGNQPQHF
TGTGCCTCCGCGGAACAGGGAAATCAGCCCCAGCATTTT
>.|TRBV10-3|TRBJ2-2|.
CAISETGNTGELFF
TGTGCCATCAGTGAGACAGGGAACACCGGGGAGCTGTTTTTT
>.|TRBV5-1|TRBJ1-1|.
CASSFGQGYTEAFF
TGCGCCAGCAGCTTTGGGCAGGGGTACACTGAAGCTTTCTTT
>.|TRBV5-1|TRBJ2-5|.
CASKDSKGETQYF
TGCGCCAGCAAGGACTCTAAGGGGGAGACCCAGTACTTC
>TRBD1|TRBV19|TRBJ2-7|.
CASSIAGTASYEQYF
TGTGCCAGTAGTATCGCCGGGACAGCTTCCTACGAGCAGTACTTC
>TRBD2|TRBV5-1|TRBJ2-5|.
CASSYTSGINQETQYF
TGCGCCAGCAGCTATACTAGCGGAATCAACCAAGAGACCCAGTACTTC
>.|TRBV6-6|TRBJ2-1|.
CASKNGRTAYNEQFF
TGTGCCAGCAAAAACGGACGGACGGCTTACAATGAGCAGTTCTTC
>.|TRBV9|TRBJ1-2|.
CAGGTVLGGYTF
TGTGCCGGGGGGACCGTCCTGGGGGGCTACACCTTC
>.|TRBV27|TRBJ1-3|.
CASGFAGGNTIYF
TGTGCCAGCGGATTCGCAGGGGGAAACACCATATATTTT
>.|TRBV7-2|TRBJ1-2|.
CASSSLGGSSYGYTF
TGTGCCAGCAGCTCTTTAGGGGGATCGAGCTATGGCTACACCTTC
>TRBD1|TRBV6-5|TRBJ1-1|.
CASSLQTGGHTEAFF
TGTGCCAGCAGTCTCCAGACAGGGGGACACACTGAAGCTTTCTTT
>.|TRBV14|TRBJ1-2|.
CASSQDSLYGYTF
TGTGCCAGCAGCCAAGACTCACTCTATGGCTACACCTTC
>.|TRBV5-4|TRBJ1-1|.
CASSSLAGGTEAFF
TGTGCCAGCAGCTCACTTGCGGGTGGGACTGAAGCTTTCTTT
>TRBD1|TRBV5-4|TRBJ2-7|.
CASSLVGDRDEQYF
TGTGCCAGCAGCTTGGTAGGGGACAGGGACGAGCAGTACTTC
>.|TRBV5-1|TRBJ1-1|.
CASSLAGNTEAFF
TGCGCCAGCAGCTTGGCGGGGAACACTGAAGCTTTCTTT
>.|TRBV6-1|TRBJ2-1|.
CASSEMGNEQFF
TGTGCCAGCAGTGAAATGGGGAATGAGCAGTTCTTC
>TRBD2|TRBV7-3|TRBJ2-1|.
CASSPMIGGKAYNEQFF
TGTGCCAGCAGCCCCATGATCGGGGGGAAGGCTTACAATGAGCAGTTCTTC
>.|TRBV9|TRBJ1-3|.
CASSVTDASSGNTIYF
TGTGCCAGCAGCGTAACTGACGCCAGCTCTGGAAACACCATATATTTT
>.|TRBV30|TRBJ2-5|once
CAWSTEETQYF
TGTGCCTGGAGTACGGAGGAGACCCAGTACTTC
>.|TRBV4-1|TRBJ1-4|.
CASSQDYNF
TGCGCCAGCAGCCAAGATTATAATTTT
>.|TRBV5-1|TRBJ2-2|.
CASRLAGSNTGELFF
TGCGCCAGCAGACTGGCGGGTTCGAACACCGGGGAGCTGTTTTTT
>TRBD1|TRBV4-1|TRBJ2-3|.
CASSQEDRGRADTQYF
TGCGCCAGCAGCCAAGAGGACAGGGGGCGCGCAGATACGCAGTATTTT
>.|TRBV11-2|TRBJ1-4|.
CASSLDRERKLFF
TGTGCCAGCAGCTTAGACAGGGAGCGGAAACTGTTTTTT
>TRBD1|TRBV11-2|TRBJ2-1|.
CASSLNQGDHYQIVIF
TGTGCCAGCAGCTTAAACCAGGGGGATCACTATCAAATCGTCATCTTC
>.|TRBV5-4|TRBJ1-6|.
CASSSGANSPLHF
TGTGCCAGCAGCTCGGGGGCTAATTCACCCCTCCACTTT
>TRBD1|TRBV6-6|TRBJ2-7|.
CASSRGTGPAVEQYF
TGTGCCAGCAGCCGTGGGACAGGCCCTGCCGTCGAGCAGTACTTC
>.|TRBV11-2|TRBJ1-4|.
CASSLAPQGLNEKLFF
TGTGCCAGCAGCTTAGCCCCACAGGGTTTGAATGAAAAACTGTTTTTT